This entry lists 19 T cell receptor beta chains sequenced from one sample in a study of blood T cell repertoires in COVID-19. The protocol was immunoSEQ multiplex PCR, while the TCRdb copy is restricted to in-frame clones and leaves out a portion. The sample lists roughly 80,000 clones, roughly 86% occurring once. The sequencing input was peripheral blood. All receptors derive from a woman in her fifties or sixties with acute or convalescent COVID-19.

The rearrangement joins TRBV29-1 to TRBJ1-2; 8 bases are a match to TRBD1. CDR3 length: 12 residues. Trimming removed 5 bases from V and 4 bases from J; junction bases left unmatched: 3. Germline assignment: CDR1 SQVTM and CDR2 ANQGSEA. CDR3 sequence reads: CSVRQGIYGYTF. As DNA, the CDR3 is TGCAGCGTTCGACAGGGGATCTATGGCTACACCTTC.

The chain combines TRBV10-3 with TRBJ1-2; no clear D gene. The CDR3 sequence is 14 residues long. V was pared by 6 bases and J by 2 bases, with 13 bases between. Germline lookup yields CDR1 ENHRY and CDR2 SYGVKD. The CDR3 DNA reads as TGTGCCATCAGAGCCGCCAACAGCAACTATGGCTACACCTTC. Translating it yields CAIRAANSNYGYTF.

This clone was found a few times. CDR3 in amino acids: CASSNDRAVEQYF. For the CDR3, the DNA is TGTGCCAGTTCCAACGACAGGGCGGTCGAGCAGTACTTC. This chain links TRBV19 with TRBJ2-7; 7 bases are shared with TRBD1. V was clipped by 8 bases and J by 6 bases; unmatched bases: 10. Germline assignment: CDR1 LNHDA and CDR2 SQIVND (reference sequence). CDR3 size: 13 residues.

The chain carries TRBV2 and TRBJ1-5; 7 bases map to TRBD1. This CDR3 has 13 residues. The germline CDR1 and CDR2 sequences are SNHLY and FYNNEI. With V trimmed by 7 bases and J by 4 bases, 4 bases remained unmatched. The CDR3 DNA follows: TGTGCCAGCACGGGACAGACTAATCAGCCCCAGCATTTT. It is translated as CASTGQTNQPQHF.

The rearrangement uses TRBV18 and TRBJ2-5; D gene unclear. The CDR3 consists of 11 residues. From germline, CDR1 is KGHSH and CDR2 LQKENI. The V end was cut by 6 bases, the J end by 1 base, with 3 bases between. The DNA of the CDR3 is TGTGCCAGCTCGGCCCAAGAGACCCAGTACTTC. Translating gives CASSAQETQYF.

The chain employs TRBV19 and TRBJ1-5; tentatively, D is TRBD1 (6 bases). The germline V and J ends were trimmed by 1 base and 2 bases, with 12 bases remaining between them. Germline V lookup: CDR1 LNHDA, CDR2 SQIVND (reference sequence). The CDR3 contains 16 residues. The CDR3 spells CASSIVRGEGNQPQHF. The CDR3 DNA reads TGTGCCAGTAGTATAGTCAGGGGCGAAGGCAATCAGCCCCAGCATTTT.

This chain uses TRBV7-9 with TRBJ1-4; D might be TRBD1 (5 bases). CDR1 is SEHNR, CDR2 FQNEAQ, per germline (reference sequence). The CDR3 is 16 residues long. Trimming took 0 bases from V and 8 from J, leaving 16 bases between them. CDR3 protein: CASSLAQGNGFEKLFF. CDR3 coding DNA: TGTGCCAGCAGCTTAGCGCAGGGCAATGGCTTCGAAAAACTGTTTTTT. The complete variable domain, with remaining parts taken from reference TRBV7-9 and TRBJ1-4, reads DTGVSQNPRHKITKRGQNVTFRCDPISEHNRLYWYRQTLGQGPEFLTYFQNEAQLEKSRLLSDRFSAERPKGSFSTLEIQRTEQGDSAMYLCASSLAQGNGFEKLFFGSGTQLSVL.

V usage is TRBV6-7 and J usage is TRBJ2-2, with a possible D match to TRBD1 (6 bases). TRBV6-7 is sorted into the ORF group, with uncertain function. The V end was cut by 7 bases, the J end by 4 bases, with 7 bases between. The CDR3 extends over 12 amino acids. The CDR3 here is CASTGVTGELFF. The CDR3 nucleotides are TGTGCCAGCACAGGGGTCACCGGGGAGCTGTTTTTT.

This sequence joins TRBV27 and TRBJ1-1; 11 bases fit TRBD1. The germline V gene has CDR1 MNHEY and CDR2 SMNVEV (reference sequence). V lost 5 bases and J lost 6; bases outside the gene matches: 11. The CDR3 runs to 16 residues. For the CDR3, the DNA is TGTGCCAGCAGTGCCGGGGACAGGGGGTCCGCAGCTGAAGCTTTCTTT. Its translation is CASSAGDRGSAAEAFF.

CDR3 in DNA: TGTGCCAGTAGTTTCGGGGATCCGGACCTGTATGGCTACACCTTC. It translates to CASSFGDPDLYGYTF. The rearrangement links TRBV19 to TRBJ1-2; D is undetermined. V lost 5 bases and J 5 bases, leaving 18 bases between the germline ends. CDR1 LNHDA and CDR2 SQIVND come from the germline V gene (reference sequence). The CDR3 extends over 15 amino acids.

This chain connects TRBV28 to TRBJ2-1, with 8 nucleotides matching TRBD2. This CDR3 is 16 amino acids long. J gave up 0 bases and V 5 bases, and 6 bases lay outside the gene matches. The germline V gene encodes CDR1 MDHEN and CDR2 SYDVKM. The CDR3 DNA reads TGTGCCAGCAGTCACAAACTAGCGGCCTCCTACAATGAGCAGTTCTTC. Its protein product is CASSHKLAASYNEQFF.

This chain uses TRBV11-2 with TRBJ2-7, with D uncertain. V gave up 1 base and J gave up 3 bases, with 7 bases separating them. This CDR3 comprises 13 residues. CDR1 is SGHAT and CDR2 is FQNNGV in the germline V gene. The CDR3 bases are TGTGCCAGCAGCTTAGGATGGCTCTACGAGCAGTACTTC. This codes for CASSLGWLYEQYF.

The V gene is TRBV4-3, the J gene TRBJ2-5, with 9 bases matching TRBD2. Looked up from germline, CDR1 is LGHNA and CDR2 is YSLEER. The CDR3 contains 19 residues. V lost 1 base to trimming and J lost 5 bases; unmatched junction nucleotides: 17. The CDR3 DNA reads TGCGCCAGCAGCCAAGCTTCTGGTGGGGGCGGGGGGGCCCCTGAGACCCAGTACTTC. Translated, it gives CASSQASGGGGGAPETQYF.

The V gene is TRBV28, the J gene TRBJ1-1; 11 nucleotides line up with TRBD1. V gave up 7 bases and J gave up 1 base; unmatched junction bases: 11. The CDR3 loop spans 17 amino acids. Per germline, CDR1 MDHEN and CDR2 SYDVKM. For the CDR3, the DNA is TGTGCCAGCAAGGACGGGACAGGGGGGAGACAGAACACTGAAGCTTTCTTT. Translating it yields CASKDGTGGRQNTEAFF.

The chain couples TRBV21-1 to TRBJ2-7; the table calls TRBD2, which could not be checked here. TRBV21-1 is recorded as a pseudogene. CDR3 length equals 20 residues. Here the CDR3 DNA reads TGTGCCAGCAGCACAATTGTGGGAGGCGGGGGGGCGATTTTTCGCTACGAGCAGTACTTC. It encodes CASSTIVGGGGAIFRYEQYF.

The genes are TRBV4-3 and TRBJ2-1, with 8 bases fitting TRBD2. The CDR3 is made up of 15 amino acids. Germline V gene lookup returns CDR1 LGHNA and CDR2 YSLEER. Trimming took 2 bases from V and 0 from J; bases not matched to a gene: 0. The CDR3 here is CASSQLAGSYNEQFF. In DNA, the CDR3 is TGCGCCAGCAGCCAACTAGCGGGCTCCTACAATGAGCAGTTCTTC.

V and J are TRBV7-9 and TRBJ2-3; 10 bases agree with TRBD2. The CDR3 consists of 16 residues. CDR1 is SEHNR and CDR2 is FQNEAQ in the germline V gene (reference sequence). J lost 2 bases, V lost 6 bases, and 8 bases had no gene match. DNA of the CDR3: TGTGCCAGCAGTTCCCGGACTAGCGGTTACACAGATACGCAGTATTTT. Its translation is CASSSRTSGYTDTQYF.

The chain combines TRBV28 with TRBJ1-2, with D possibly being TRBD1 (6 bases). V was shortened by 6 bases and J by 8 bases, with 16 bases between the two germline ends. The CDR3 has 13 amino acids. Germline V CDR1 and CDR2: MDHEN, SYDVKM. This chain's CDR3 is CASRLGGQYGYTF. DNA for the CDR3: TGTGCCAGCAGGTTAGGTGGACAGTACGGCTACACCTTC.

The rearrangement joins TRBV2 to TRBJ2-3; 7 nucleotides match TRBD1. The CDR3 extends over 13 amino acids. Germline V CDR1 and CDR2: SNHLY, FYNNEI. V shed 6 bases and J 4 bases; nucleotides not matched to a gene: 4. CDR3 sequence reads: CASRPTGSDTQYF. CDR3 DNA sequence: TGTGCCAGCAGACCGACAGGGTCAGATACGCAGTATTTT.